Here is one T cell receptor (beta chain) with its context. These data are taken from a study of blood T cells in healthy people across ages. A second PCR of roughly 7 to 11 cycles used a sample-barcoded 5' primer and a J-beta primer mix. Tagging of each cDNA molecule was performed by a template-switch adaptor with 12 random nucleotides. TCRdb analysed the 5' RACE reads with MiXCR anew, one entry per CDR3 protein. The sample lists nearly 800,000 distinct CDR3 sequences; around three fifths were seen once. Trimming cost V 5 bases and J 5 bases, with 19 bases left between them. Germline V gene sequence: CDR1 SGHAT, CDR2 FQNNGV. CDR3 length: 16 amino acids.

This sequence joins TRBV11-2 and TRBJ2-1; a possible D gene is TRBD2 (6 bases). The sequenced sample consisted of blood. This clonotype was obtained from a man aged 40-49 years in good health. CDR3 amino acids: CASSIIRDWMDNEQFF. CDR3 in DNA: TGTGCCAGCAGCATAATCCGGGACTGGATGGACAATGAGCAGTTCTTC.